This T cell receptor beta chain was recovered during a study of T-cell reconstitution after alpha-beta-depleted transplantation in children. V shed 3 bases and J shed 4 bases, with 9 bases lying between them. The CDR3 contains 13 residues. This clonotype was seen ten or more times. The authors prepared the TCRbeta library with unique molecular identifiers. TCRdb used MiXCR to reprocess the PCR reads, holding one entry per CDR3 protein. The data show hundreds of thousands of distinct CDR3 sequences, around 16% seen once. This receptor was taken from a human donor who donated a stem cell graft to a child with acute myeloid leukemia. This material consisted of PBMCs from the stem cell graft donor, taken from the stem cell graft. The chain combines TRBV12-3 or TRBV12-4 with TRBJ1-2, with no clear D. The CDR3 DNA is TGTGCCAGCAGTTTTCGAGGACCCTATGGCTACACCTTC. Amino acids: CASSFRGPYGYTF.